A single sample gave rise to the 6 T cell receptor beta chains below, sequenced in a study of regulatory T cells in long-lasting Graves disease (dated by TCRdb to about 2021). Per the publication, the time point label means: newly diagnosed GD, antithyroid drugs for less than 3 months. For both TCR sequencing and RNA sequencing, RNA was extracted from PBMCs using TRIzol. Library preparation employed multiplex PCR. TCRdb names Illumina HiSeq 4000 as the instrument used. CDR3 regions were amplified by Arm-PCR with iRepertoire HTBI primers to construct TCR beta libraries. TCRdb's own reprocessing of the public reads used fastp at Q25 and MiXCR and kept productive beta chains. Entries are consolidated by CDR3 protein sequence, retaining the most common genes and DNA. Across this sample there are under 800,000 distinct CDR3 sequences, with about 16% seen only once. The ten largest clones add up to 15% to 20% of the sample.

The same data also went into a second study, on T cells in Graves' hyperthyroidism and ophthalmopathy.

The sample consisted of peripheral blood mononuclear cells (PBMCs), taken at new diagnosis, from a patient treated with antithyroid drugs. These TCRs come from a woman in her 30s with Graves disease. Donor details come from another sample of the same person, matched by shared clones.

The chain is built from TRBV4-1 and TRBJ1-5; 8 nucleotides match TRBD1. This CDR3 is built from 16 residues. Per the germline V gene, CDR1 is MGHRA and CDR2 is YSYEKL. The V and J ends lost 1 base and 0 bases, in that order; junction bases with no gene match: 2. The CDR3 is CASSQGTGNSNQPQHF. The CDR3 DNA is TGCGCCAGCAGCCAAGGGACAGGGAATAGCAATCAGCCCCAGCATTTT.

The chain carries TRBV18 and TRBJ1-4, with 7 bases matching TRBD1. V was clipped by 3 bases and J by 11 bases; unmatched bases: 6. The CDR3 consists of 13 residues. CDR1 KGHSH and CDR2 LQKENI come from the germline V gene. The CDR3 sequence: CASSPNTGEKLFF. The CDR3 region has the DNA TGTGCCAGCTCACCGAATACAGGGGAGAAACTGTTTTTT. Complete variable domain (other parts from reference TRBV18 and TRBJ1-4): NAGVMQNPRHLVRRRGQEARLRCSPMKGHSHVYWYRQLPEEGLKFMVYLQKENIIDESGMPKERFSAEFPKEGPSILRIQQVVRGDSAAYFCASSPNTGEKLFFGSGTQLSVL.

This clonotype has a count of ten or more. This chain connects TRBV12-3 or TRBV12-4 to TRBJ1-5; a possible D gene is TRBD1 (5 bases). The CDR3 totals 19 residues. The V end was cut by 6 bases, the J end by 4 bases, with 28 bases between. Here the CDR3 DNA reads TGTGCCAGCAGCTCGCGGGAGGGGCGAAGGTTGGGTGGTAATCAGCCCCAGCATTTT. Encoded protein: CASSSREGRRLGGNQPQHF.

This clonotype came up many times. The chain recombines TRBV27 with TRBJ1-5; D gene ambiguous. The V and J ends lost 3 bases and 6 bases respectively, with 12 bases between them. From germline, CDR1 is MNHEY and CDR2 SMNVEV (reference sequence). This CDR3 has 14 residues. This chain's CDR3 is CASSFIWAGQPQHF. CDR3 DNA sequence: TGTGCCAGCAGTTTTATCTGGGCTGGTCAGCCCCAGCATTTT.

A word on this clonotype: A much bigger clone sits one base away, suggesting this may be a read error. V and J are TRBV7-9 and TRBJ2-1; tentatively, D is TRBD1 (6 bases). This CDR3 has 15 residues. V lost 6 bases, J lost 8 bases, and 20 bases lay in between. The germline V gene encodes CDR1 SEHNR and CDR2 FQNEAQ (reference sequence). CDR3 residues: CASSIRDKGNDEQFF. CDR3 in DNA: TGTGCCAGCAGTATCCGGGACAAGGGGAACGATGAGCAGTTCTTC.

V is TRBV29-1 and J is TRBJ1-2; D is uncertain. The V gene lost 7 bases and the J gene lost 3 bases, with 21 bases spanning the gap. CDR1 and CDR2 from the germline V gene are SQVTM and ANQGSEA. The CDR3 is made up of 15 amino acids. DNA of the CDR3: TGCAGCGCTGCAGTTTTTGGGGAGAGACACTATGGCTACACCTTC. This codes for CSAAVFGERHYGYTF. The variable domain in full, with the rest retrieved from reference TRBV29-1 and TRBJ1-2, is SAVISQKPSRDICQRGTSLTIQCQVDSQVTMMFWYRQQPGQSLTLIATANQGSEATYESGFVIDKFPISRPNLTFSTLTVSNMSPEDSSIYLCSAAVFGERHYGYTFGSGTRLTVV.